This T cell receptor (beta chain) was observed in a study of CD8+CD57+ T cells in acquired aplastic anemia. Background on the study: Read counts for CD4+ cells (from healthy donors) averaged about 10.8 million.

By share, this clonotype counts as medium-sized (0.01 to 0.1%). TCR beta VDJ and CDR3 profiling used genomic DNA as template. TCRdb itself ran the reads through MiXCR, one entry per CDR3 protein. The table records roughly 64,000 distinct CDR3 sequences, around 55% of them present only once. Germline CDR1 is SEHNR and CDR2 is FQNEAQ (reference sequence). The CDR3 length is 12 residues. V lost 6 bases and J 6 bases, leaving 8 bases between the germline ends. The chain is built from TRBV7-9 and TRBJ2-2; D is perhaps TRBD1 (5 bases). Sequencing was done on a sample of sorted CD4+, CD8+, or CD8+CD57+ T cells (not recorded which) from PBMCs. This clonotype originated in a human donor in good health, serving as a control. The CDR3 sequence is CASSAGSGELFF. DNA of the CDR3: TGTGCCAGCAGTGCAGGGTCCGGGGAGCTGTTTTTT.